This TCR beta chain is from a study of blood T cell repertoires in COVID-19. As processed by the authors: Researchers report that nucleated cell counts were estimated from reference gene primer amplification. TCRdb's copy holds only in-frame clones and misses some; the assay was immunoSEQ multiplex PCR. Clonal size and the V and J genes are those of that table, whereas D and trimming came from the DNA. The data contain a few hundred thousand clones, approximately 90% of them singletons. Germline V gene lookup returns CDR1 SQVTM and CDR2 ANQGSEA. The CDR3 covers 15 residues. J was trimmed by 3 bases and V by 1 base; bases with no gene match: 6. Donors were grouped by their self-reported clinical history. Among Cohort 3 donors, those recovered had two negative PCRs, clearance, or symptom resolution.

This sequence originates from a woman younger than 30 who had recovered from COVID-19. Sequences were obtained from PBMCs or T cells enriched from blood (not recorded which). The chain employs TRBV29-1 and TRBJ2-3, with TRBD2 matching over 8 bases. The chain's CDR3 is CSVEGTSWGTDTQYF. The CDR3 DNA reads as TGCAGCGTTGAAGGGACTAGCTGGGGAACAGATACGCAGTATTTT.